The text below deals with one TCR beta chain. Its cognate antigen is unknown. Quantitative barcoded 5'-RACE was used to prepare TCR beta libraries. MiXCR, applied by TCRdb to the 5' RACE reads, yields one record per CDR3 protein. The table lists 400,000 to 450,000 distinct CDR3 sequences, approximately 17% of them singletons, with over 1% in the top ten. The sample comes from a study of CD8 T cells in ankylosing spondylitis. Overall study results and limits: Made up of under 10 highly homologous variants, a TCR beta motif appeared characteristic of ankylosing spondylitis blood. The disease-linked clones had a CD8+ phenotype and low blood frequencies. The study looked at matched synovial fluid samples from ankylosing spondylitis patients. Disease-linked clones were reported to be significantly enriched there. A subset of motif variants has previously been described in the synovial fluid and blood of reactive arthritis.

What was sequenced was blood, either unsorted or a sorted T cell fraction (not recorded which). This TCR came from a male donor with ankylosing spondylitis.

The chain's CDR3 is CAWTPGTANTEAFF. CDR3 DNA: TGTGCCTGGACCCCGGGGACGGCGAACACTGAAGCTTTCTTT. The chain couples TRBV30 to TRBJ1-1; possible D gene TRBD1, 5 bases. This CDR3 contains 14 residues. Trimming shortened V by 4 bases and J by 1 base, and 13 bases separated the two germline ends. Germline lookup yields CDR1 GTSNPN and CDR2 SVGIG (reference sequence).